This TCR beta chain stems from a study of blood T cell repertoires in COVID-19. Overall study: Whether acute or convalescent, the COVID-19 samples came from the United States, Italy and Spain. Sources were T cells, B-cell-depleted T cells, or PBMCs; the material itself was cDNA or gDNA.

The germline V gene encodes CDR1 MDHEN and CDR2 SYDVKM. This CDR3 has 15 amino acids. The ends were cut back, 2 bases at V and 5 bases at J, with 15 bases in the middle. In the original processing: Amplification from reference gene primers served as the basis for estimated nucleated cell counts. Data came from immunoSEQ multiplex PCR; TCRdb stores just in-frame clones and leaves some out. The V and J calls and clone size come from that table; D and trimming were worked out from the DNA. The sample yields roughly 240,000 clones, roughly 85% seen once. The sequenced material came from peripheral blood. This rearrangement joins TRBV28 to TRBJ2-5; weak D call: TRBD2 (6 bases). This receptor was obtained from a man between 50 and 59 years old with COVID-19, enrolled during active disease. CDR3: CASSLLEGTRETQYF. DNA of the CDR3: TGTGCCAGCAGTTTACTGGAGGGGACGAGGGAGACCCAGTACTTC.